This T cell receptor (beta chain) was documented in a study of T cells in Graves' hyperthyroidism and ophthalmopathy. Study observations and caveats: A model using 13 V-J features told ophthalmopathy apart from stable hyperthyroidism.

This clonotype was detected ten times or more. What it recognizes is unknown. Amplification of TCR beta CDR3 regions was performed using RNA transcripts as template. HTBI primers were the set used in a first-round RT-PCR of the TCR CDR3. One entry per CDR3 protein results from TCRdb running MiXCR on the multiplex PCR reads. The table lists about 700,000 distinct CDR3 sequences, around 15% of them singletons. Sequencing was done on a sample of blood. The receptor was isolated from a woman aged 18-30 years with Graves' hyperthyroidism.

The CDR3 reads CASSLGGSGNTEAFF. In DNA, the CDR3 is TGTGCCAGCAGTTTAGGGGGTTCGGGGAACACTGAAGCTTTCTTT. V and J are TRBV27 and TRBJ1-1, with D maybe TRBD1 (5 bases). Germline V gene data show CDR1 as MNHEY and CDR2 as SMNVEV (reference sequence). The CDR3 is made up of 15 amino acids. Trimming removed 2 bases from V and 1 base from J, with 11 bases in between.